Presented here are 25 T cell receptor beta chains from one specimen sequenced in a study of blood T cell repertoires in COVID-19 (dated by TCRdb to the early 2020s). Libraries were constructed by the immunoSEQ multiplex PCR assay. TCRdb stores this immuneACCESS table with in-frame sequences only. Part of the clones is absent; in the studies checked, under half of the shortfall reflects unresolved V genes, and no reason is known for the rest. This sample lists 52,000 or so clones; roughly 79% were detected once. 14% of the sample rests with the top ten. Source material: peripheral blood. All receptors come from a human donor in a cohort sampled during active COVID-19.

This chain's CDR3 is CASSRHKNTEAFF. CDR3 nucleotide sequence: TGTGCCAGCAGTCGACACAAAAACACTGAAGCTTTCTTT. The rearrangement uses TRBV6-5 and TRBJ1-1; the D is unclear. Trimming shortened V by 5 bases and J by 2 bases, and 9 bases separated the two germline ends. The CDR3 is 13 amino acids. The V gene's germline CDR1 is MNHEY and CDR2 SVGAGI.

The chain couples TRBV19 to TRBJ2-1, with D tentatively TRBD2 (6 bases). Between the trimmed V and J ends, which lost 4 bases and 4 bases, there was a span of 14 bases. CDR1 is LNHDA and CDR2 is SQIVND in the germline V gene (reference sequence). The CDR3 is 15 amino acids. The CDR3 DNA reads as TGTGCCAGTAGTAACCGGGACTGGACTTACAATGAGCAGTTCTTC. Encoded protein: CASSNRDWTYNEQFF.

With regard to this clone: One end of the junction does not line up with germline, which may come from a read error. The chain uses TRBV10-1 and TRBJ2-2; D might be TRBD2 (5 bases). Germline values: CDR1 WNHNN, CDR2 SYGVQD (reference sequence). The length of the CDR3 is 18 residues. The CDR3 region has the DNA TGCGCCAGCAGTGTAGCGAGGCCTATCGGCTTTCACGACCGGGGAGCTGTTTTT. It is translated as CASSVARPIGFHDRGAVF.

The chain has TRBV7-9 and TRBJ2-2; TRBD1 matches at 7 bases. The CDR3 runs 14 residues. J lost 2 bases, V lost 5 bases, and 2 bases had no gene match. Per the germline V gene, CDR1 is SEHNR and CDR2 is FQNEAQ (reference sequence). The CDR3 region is CASSGTANTGELFF. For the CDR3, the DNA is TGTGCCAGCAGCGGGACAGCCAACACCGGGGAGCTGTTTTTT.

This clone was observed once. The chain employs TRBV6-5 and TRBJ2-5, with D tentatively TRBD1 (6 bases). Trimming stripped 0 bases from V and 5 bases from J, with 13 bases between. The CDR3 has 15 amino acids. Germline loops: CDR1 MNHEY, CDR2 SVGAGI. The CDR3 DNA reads TGTGCCAGCAGTTACTCGGGGGCTCGGCGGGAGACCCAGTACTTC. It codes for CASSYSGARRETQYF.

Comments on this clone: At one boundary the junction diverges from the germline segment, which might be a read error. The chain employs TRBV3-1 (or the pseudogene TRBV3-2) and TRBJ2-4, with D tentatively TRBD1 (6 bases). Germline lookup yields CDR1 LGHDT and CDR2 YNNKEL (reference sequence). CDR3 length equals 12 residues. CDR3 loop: CASSQTGVKVVF. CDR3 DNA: TGTGCCAGCAGTCAGACAGGCGTTAAGGTGGTCTTC.

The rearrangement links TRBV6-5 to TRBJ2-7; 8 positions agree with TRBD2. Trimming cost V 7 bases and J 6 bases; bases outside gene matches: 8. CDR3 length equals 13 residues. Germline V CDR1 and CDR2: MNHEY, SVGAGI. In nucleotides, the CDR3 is TGTGCCAGCACCCCGGGGGGGGCGCGCGAGCAGTACTTC. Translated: CASTPGGAREQYF.

CDR3 sequence: CASSKMALDRGLEGYTF. The CDR3 DNA sequence: TGTGCCAGCAGCAAAATGGCCCTGGACAGGGGGCTCGAGGGCTACACCTTC. This chain links TRBV21-1 with TRBJ1-2; the table assigns TRBD1, which was not confirmed against the DNA. TRBV21-1 is noted as a pseudogene. The CDR3 is 17 residues long.

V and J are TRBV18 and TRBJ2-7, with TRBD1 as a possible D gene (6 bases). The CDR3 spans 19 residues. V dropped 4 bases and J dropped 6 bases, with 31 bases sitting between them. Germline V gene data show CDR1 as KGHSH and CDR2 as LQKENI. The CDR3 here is CASSRQVSDYVSINGEQYF. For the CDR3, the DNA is TGTGCCAGCTCACGACAGGTTTCTGACTACGTCTCTATTAACGGCGAGCAGTACTTC.

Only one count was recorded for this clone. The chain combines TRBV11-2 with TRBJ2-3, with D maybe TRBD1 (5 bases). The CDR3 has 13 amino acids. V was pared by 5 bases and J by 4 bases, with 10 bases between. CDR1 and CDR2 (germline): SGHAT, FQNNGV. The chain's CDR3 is CASSVGAPDTQYF. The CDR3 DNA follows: TGTGCCAGCAGCGTTGGGGCCCCAGATACGCAGTATTTT.

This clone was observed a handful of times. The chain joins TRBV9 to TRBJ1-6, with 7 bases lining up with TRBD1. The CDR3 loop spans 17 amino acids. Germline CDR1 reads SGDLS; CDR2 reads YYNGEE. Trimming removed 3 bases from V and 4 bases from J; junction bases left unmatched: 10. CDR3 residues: CASSASGTAKYNSPLHF. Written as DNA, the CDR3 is TGTGCCAGCAGCGCCTCCGGGACAGCAAAATATAATTCACCCCTCCACTTT.

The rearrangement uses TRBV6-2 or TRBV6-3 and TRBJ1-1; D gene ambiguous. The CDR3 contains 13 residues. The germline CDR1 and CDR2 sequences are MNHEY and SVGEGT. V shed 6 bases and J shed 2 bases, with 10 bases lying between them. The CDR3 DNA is TGTGCCAGCAGCTGGGAGGGAAACACTGAAGCTTTCTTT. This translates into CASSWEGNTEAFF.

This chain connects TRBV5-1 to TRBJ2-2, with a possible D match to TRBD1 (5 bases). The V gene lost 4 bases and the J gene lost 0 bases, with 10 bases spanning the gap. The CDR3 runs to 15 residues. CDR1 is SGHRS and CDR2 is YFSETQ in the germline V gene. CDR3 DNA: TGCGCCAGCAGCAGGGGAACCGCGAACACCGGGGAGCTGTTTTTT. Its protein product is CASSRGTANTGELFF.

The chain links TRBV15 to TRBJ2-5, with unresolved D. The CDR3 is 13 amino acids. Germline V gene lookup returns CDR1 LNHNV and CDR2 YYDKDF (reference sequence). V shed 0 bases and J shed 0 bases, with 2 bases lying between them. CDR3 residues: CATSRDYQETQYF. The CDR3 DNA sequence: TGTGCCACCAGCAGAGACTACCAAGAGACCCAGTACTTC.

The CDR3 sequence is CSVDSGGRTEAFF. CDR3 sequence (DNA): TGCAGCGTTGACTCAGGGGGGAGGACTGAAGCTTTCTTT. The gene calls are TRBV29-1 and TRBJ1-1, with 7 nucleotides matching TRBD1. In germline, CDR1 is SQVTM, CDR2 ANQGSEA. The CDR3 contains 13 residues. Unmatched junction bases numbered 6, after V lost 3 bases and J lost 5 bases.

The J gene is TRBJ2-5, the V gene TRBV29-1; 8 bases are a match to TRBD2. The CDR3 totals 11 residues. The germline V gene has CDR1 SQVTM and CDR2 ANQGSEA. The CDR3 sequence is CSSGKAETQYF. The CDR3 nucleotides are TGCAGTAGCGGGAAGGCAGAGACCCAGTACTTC.

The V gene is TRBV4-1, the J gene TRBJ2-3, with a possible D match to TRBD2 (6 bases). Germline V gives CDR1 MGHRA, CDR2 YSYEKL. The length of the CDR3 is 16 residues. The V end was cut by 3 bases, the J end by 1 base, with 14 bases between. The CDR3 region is CASSHKEREGTDTQYF. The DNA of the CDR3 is TGCGCCAGCAGCCATAAGGAGAGGGAGGGCACAGATACGCAGTATTTT.

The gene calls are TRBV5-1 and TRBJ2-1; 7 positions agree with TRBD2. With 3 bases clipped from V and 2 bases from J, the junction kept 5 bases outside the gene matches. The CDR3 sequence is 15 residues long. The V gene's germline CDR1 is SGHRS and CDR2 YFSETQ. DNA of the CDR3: TGCGCCAGCAGCTGGGAGGGGATCCCCTACAATGAGCAGTTCTTC. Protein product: CASSWEGIPYNEQFF.

CDR3 bases: TGTGCTAGTGGACCCCTTACCGGGACTAGCTTCAATGAGCAGTTCTTC. Residues: CASGPLTGTSFNEQFF. V and J are TRBV12-5 and TRBJ2-1; 9 bases are shared with TRBD2. Germline CDR1 is LGHNT and CDR2 is FRNRAP. This CDR3 spans 16 amino acids. Losses at the gene ends were 6 bases for V and 6 bases for J; bases not matched to a gene: 12.

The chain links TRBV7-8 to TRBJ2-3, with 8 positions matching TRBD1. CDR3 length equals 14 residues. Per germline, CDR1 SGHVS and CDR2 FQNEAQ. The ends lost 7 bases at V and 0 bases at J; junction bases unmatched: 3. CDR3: CASKTGASTDTQYF. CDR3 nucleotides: TGTGCCAGCAAGACAGGGGCGAGCACAGATACGCAGTATTTT.

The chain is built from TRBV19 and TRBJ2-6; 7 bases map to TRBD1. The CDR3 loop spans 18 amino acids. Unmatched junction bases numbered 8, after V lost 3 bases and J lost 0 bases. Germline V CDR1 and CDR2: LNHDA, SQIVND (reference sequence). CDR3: CASSIFGGQPSGANVLTF. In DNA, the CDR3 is TGTGCCAGTAGTATTTTTGGGGGACAGCCCTCTGGGGCCAACGTCCTGACTTTC.

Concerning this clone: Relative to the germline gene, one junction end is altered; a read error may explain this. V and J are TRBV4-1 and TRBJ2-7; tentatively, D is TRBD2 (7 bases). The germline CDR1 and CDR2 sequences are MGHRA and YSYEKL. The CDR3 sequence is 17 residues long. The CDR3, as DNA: TGCGCCAGCAGCCAAGATACGTGGGGGGGGCGCTCCCACGAGCAGTACTTC. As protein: CASSQDTWGGRSHEQYF.

The CDR3 region is CTSSQATSGDNEQFF. The CDR3 region has the DNA TGCACCAGCAGCCAAGCAACTAGCGGGGACAATGAGCAGTTCTTC. The chain couples TRBV1 to TRBJ2-1; no check of the table's D call, TRBD2, against the DNA was made. TRBV1 constitutes a pseudogene. The CDR3 extends over 15 amino acids.

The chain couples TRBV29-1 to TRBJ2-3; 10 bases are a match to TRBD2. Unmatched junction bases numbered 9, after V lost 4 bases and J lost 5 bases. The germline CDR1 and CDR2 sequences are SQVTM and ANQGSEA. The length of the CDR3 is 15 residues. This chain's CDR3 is CSVALSGRRRDTQYF. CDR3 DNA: TGCAGCGTTGCCCTTAGCGGGAGGAGGCGAGATACGCAGTATTTT.

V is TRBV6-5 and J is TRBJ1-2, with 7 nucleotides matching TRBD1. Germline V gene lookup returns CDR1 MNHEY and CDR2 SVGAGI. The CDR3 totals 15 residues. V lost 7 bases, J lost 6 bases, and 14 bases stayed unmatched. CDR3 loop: CASKYRGGQIDGYTF. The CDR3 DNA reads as TGTGCCAGCAAGTACCGAGGGGGCCAGATCGATGGCTACACCTTC.